This TCR beta chain was profiled in a study of OX40 agonist ivuxolimab in advanced cancers. Study-wide context: At 0.01 to 10 mg/kg, ivuxolimab was administered intravenously to patients every 2 weeks. Participants averaged about 60 years of age (range about 23 to 80) and were over 75% male. Notes on the study in general: Those patients achieving a partial response at 0.1-3.0 mg/kg showed among the lowest clonal expansion.

Cycle 7 day 1, cycle 4 day 1, and baseline were the timepoints at which blood was sampled. Clones were read by immunoSEQ multiplex PCR, and TCRdb kept only the in-frame ones, dropping some. The table has under 80,000 clones, 88% seen once. Turning to this clone: Its target is unknown.

V dropped 4 bases and J dropped 0 bases, with 8 bases sitting between them. CDR1 GTSNPN and CDR2 SVGIG come from the germline V gene (reference sequence). The CDR3 runs 13 residues. The source of this sequence is an adult with an advanced solid tumor such as melanoma, head and neck, liver or kidney cancer. Material: CD4+ or CD8+ T cells sorted from blood, obtained in a trial of the OX40 agonist ivuxolimab. V and J are TRBV30 and TRBJ2-3; no reliable D call. The CDR3 reads CAWTPVSTDTQYF. The CDR3, as DNA: TGTGCCTGGACCCCCGTTAGCACAGATACGCAGTATTTT.